This T cell receptor (beta chain) is drawn from a study of T cells in Graves' hyperthyroidism and ophthalmopathy. Trimming cost V 3 bases and J 0 bases, with 10 bases left between them. CDR3 size: 14 residues. Germline-derived CDR1 and CDR2 are DFQATT and SNEGSKA (reference sequence). TCR beta CDR3 regions were amplified from RNA. TCR CDR3 underwent first-round RT-PCR with the HTBI primer set. TCRdb redid the calling of the multiplex PCR reads with MiXCR, one entry per CDR3 protein. The profile shows fewer than 700,000 distinct CDR3 sequences, 17% of them singletons. Lactation, pregnancy, other autoimmune disease or uncontrolled infection excluded patients. PBMCs were derived from around 10 ml fresh peripheral blood. Ten or more counts support this clonotype. Its matching antigen is unknown. Whole-study findings and limits: Most expanded thyroid clonotypes above 0.001 also appeared in blood.

Sequenced material: blood. The sequence was obtained from a woman aged 18-30 years with Graves' ophthalmopathy. The rearrangement joins TRBV20-1 to TRBJ2-3; the D is unclear. Written as DNA, the CDR3 is TGCAGTGCTAGCGGGCAAGTTAGCACAGATACGCAGTATTTT. Translating it yields CSASGQVSTDTQYF.